This TCR beta chain was captured in a study of blood T cell repertoires in COVID-19 (dated by TCRdb to 2019 to 2021). For the wider study: Samples covering the acute and convalescent phases of COVID-19 were provided by collaborators in the United States, Italy and Spain. The material from the prospective study consisted of cDNA or gDNA derived from T cells, B-cell-depleted T cells, or PBMCs. The dataset comprised deeply sampled blood TCRbeta repertoires from subjects exposed to, actively infected with, or recovered from COVID-19. The repertoires were released in a freely available public database intended as a resource for research on the immune response to SARS-CoV-2. Samples were obtained from the ongoing ImmuneRACE study (first 160 participants) and from 1,000 to 1,500 subjects provided by 6 global collaborators. The sample metadata nearly always contained a de-identified subject ID, COVID-19 status, age in years and sex. HLA class I and class II types, where available, came from metadata supplied by the sample provider rather than from assay-based typing.

TCRbeta CDR3 regions were amplified from genomic DNA using the immunoSEQ Assay, a bias-controlled multiplex PCR. The original pipeline was this. The number of nucleated cells in each sample was estimated by amplification of reference gene primers within the assay. Sequence reads were collapsed and filtered to measure the absolute abundance of every unique TCRbeta CDR3 rearrangement. For each sample, productive Simpson clonality was calculated as the square root of Simpson's diversity index across productive rearrangements. As stored in TCRdb, this immuneACCESS dataset retains in-frame rearrangements with V and J assigned. A fraction of the clones does not appear; measured against another copy, unresolved V genes explain less than half of the discrepancy, and the remainder lacks a known reason. That table furnishes V, J and clone size, whereas the DNA furnished D and trimming. The sample yields about 91,000 clones; around nine tenths were counted once. The ten largest account for roughly 8.1% of the sample.

Overall study outcomes, separate from this receptor: Clinical and demographic metadata were provided uncurated, with the amount varying by source and participant.

Collaborating institutions collected whole blood in K2EDTA tubes following their own protocols. Collaborator samples were shipped for TCRbeta analysis as frozen whole blood, isolated PBMCs, or DNA extracted from either sample type. As for this clone: This clone's antigen is unknown. No base-level quality is on record; no much larger clone is a single base apart.

From its cysteine to its phenylalanine, the CDR3 spans 16 amino acids. Of the read, only the CDR3 DNA is kept; its 48 bases are in frame from base 1. Trimming leaves V shorter by 4 bases and J shorter by 5 bases, with the junction holding 8 bases beyond the gene matches. CDR1 and CDR2 (SGDLS, YYNGEE) derive from the germline V gene. The source material was peripheral blood. In this chain, TRBV9 is recombined with TRBJ2-3, with 12 bases in between that match TRBD1. This sequence was found in a woman in her seventies with acute or convalescent COVID-19. Read as DNA, the sequence is TGTGCCAGCAGCACACTGGGACAGGGGGCCGGAGATACGCAGTATTTT. The translation is CASSTLGQGAGDTQYF.